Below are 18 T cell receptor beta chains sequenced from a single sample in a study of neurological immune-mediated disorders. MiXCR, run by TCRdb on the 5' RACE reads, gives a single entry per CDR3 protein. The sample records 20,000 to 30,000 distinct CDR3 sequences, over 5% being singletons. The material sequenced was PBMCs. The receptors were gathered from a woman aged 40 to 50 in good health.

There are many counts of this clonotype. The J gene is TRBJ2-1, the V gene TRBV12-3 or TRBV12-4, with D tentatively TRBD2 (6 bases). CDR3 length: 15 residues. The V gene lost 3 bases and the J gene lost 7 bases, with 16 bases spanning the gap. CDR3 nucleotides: TGTGCCAGCAGTTTGGCCGTCCCTGGGGGGAATGAGCAGTTCTTC. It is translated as CASSLAVPGGNEQFF.

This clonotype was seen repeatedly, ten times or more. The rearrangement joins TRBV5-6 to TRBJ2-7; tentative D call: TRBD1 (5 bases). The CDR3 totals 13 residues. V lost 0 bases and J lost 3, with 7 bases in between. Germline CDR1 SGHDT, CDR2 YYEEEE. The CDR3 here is CASSLGQNYEQYF. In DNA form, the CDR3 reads TGTGCCAGCAGCTTGGGACAGAACTACGAGCAGTACTTC.

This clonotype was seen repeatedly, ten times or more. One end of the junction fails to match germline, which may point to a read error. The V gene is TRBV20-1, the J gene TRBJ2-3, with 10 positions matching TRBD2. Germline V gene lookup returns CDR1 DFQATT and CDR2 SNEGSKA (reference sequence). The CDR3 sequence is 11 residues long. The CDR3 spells CLAGVPDTQYF. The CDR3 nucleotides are TGTCTAGCGGGAGTCCCAGATACGCAGTATTTT.

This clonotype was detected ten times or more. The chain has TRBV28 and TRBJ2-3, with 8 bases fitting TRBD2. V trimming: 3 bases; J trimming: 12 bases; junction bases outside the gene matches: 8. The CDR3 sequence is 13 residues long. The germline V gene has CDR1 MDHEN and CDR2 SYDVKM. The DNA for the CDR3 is TGTGCCAGCAGTTTGCCTAGCGGGTTCCCCCAGTATTTT. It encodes CASSLPSGFPQYF.

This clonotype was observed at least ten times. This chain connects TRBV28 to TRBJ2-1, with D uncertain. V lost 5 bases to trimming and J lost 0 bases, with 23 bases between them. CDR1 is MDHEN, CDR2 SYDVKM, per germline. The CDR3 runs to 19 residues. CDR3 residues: CASSPLLRRLKGSYNEQFF. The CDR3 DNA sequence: TGTGCCAGCAGTCCCCTCCTGAGGCGTCTAAAAGGCTCCTACAATGAGCAGTTCTTC.

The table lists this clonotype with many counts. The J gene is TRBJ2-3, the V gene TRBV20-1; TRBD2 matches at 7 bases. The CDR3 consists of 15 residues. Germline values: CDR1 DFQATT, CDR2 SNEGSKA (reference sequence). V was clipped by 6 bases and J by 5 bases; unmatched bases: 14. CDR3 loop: CSADRLAHAGDTQYF. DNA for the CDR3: TGCAGTGCCGACCGACTAGCCCATGCGGGAGATACGCAGTATTTT.

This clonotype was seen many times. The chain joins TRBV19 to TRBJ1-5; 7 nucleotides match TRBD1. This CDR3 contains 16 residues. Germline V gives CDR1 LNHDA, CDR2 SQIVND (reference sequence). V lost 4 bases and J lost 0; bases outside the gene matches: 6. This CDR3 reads CASSTQQGFSNQPQHF. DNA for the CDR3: TGTGCCAGTAGTACTCAACAGGGGTTTAGCAATCAGCCCCAGCATTTT.

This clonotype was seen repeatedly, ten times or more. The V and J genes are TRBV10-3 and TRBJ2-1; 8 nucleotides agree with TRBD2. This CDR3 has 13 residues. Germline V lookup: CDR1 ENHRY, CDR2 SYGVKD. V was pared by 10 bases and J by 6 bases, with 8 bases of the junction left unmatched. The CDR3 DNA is TGTGCCAACCAGCGGGAGAGTGGCAATGAGCAGTTCTTC. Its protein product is CANQRESGNEQFF.

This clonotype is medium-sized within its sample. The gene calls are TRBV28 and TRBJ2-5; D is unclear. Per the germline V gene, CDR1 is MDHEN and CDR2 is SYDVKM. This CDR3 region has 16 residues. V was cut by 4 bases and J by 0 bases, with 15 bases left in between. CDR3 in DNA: TGTGCCAGCAGTTCCAGCACCACCCGAGACCAAGAGACCCAGTACTTC. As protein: CASSSSTTRDQETQYF.

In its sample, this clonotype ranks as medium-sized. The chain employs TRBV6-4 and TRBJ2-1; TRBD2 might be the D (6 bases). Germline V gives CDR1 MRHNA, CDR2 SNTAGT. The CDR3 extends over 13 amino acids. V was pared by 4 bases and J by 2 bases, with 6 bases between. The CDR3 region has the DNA TGTGCCAGCAGTGCGGGGGCCTACAATGAGCAGTTCTTC. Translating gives CASSAGAYNEQFF.

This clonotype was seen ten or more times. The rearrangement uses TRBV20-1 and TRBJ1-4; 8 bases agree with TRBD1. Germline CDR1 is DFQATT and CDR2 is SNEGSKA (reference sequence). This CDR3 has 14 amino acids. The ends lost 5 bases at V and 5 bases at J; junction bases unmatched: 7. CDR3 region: CSAGQGGANEKLFF. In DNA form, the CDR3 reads TGCAGTGCTGGACAGGGAGGGGCAAATGAAAAACTGTTTTTT.

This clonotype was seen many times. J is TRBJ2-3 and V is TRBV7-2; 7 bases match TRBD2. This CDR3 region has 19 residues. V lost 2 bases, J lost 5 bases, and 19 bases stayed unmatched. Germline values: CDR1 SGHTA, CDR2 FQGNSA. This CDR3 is CASSLKPLASGTAGDTQYF. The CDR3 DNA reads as TGTGCCAGCAGCTTAAAACCCCTTGCCAGCGGGACTGCCGGAGATACGCAGTATTTT.

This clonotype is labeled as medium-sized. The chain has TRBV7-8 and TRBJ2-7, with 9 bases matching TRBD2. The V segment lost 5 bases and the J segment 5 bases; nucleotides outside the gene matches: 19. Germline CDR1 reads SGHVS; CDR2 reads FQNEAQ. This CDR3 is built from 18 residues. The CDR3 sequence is CASSPRGVAGGPLNEQYF. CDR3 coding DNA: TGTGCCAGCAGCCCCCGCGGGGTGGCGGGAGGGCCATTGAACGAGCAGTACTTC.

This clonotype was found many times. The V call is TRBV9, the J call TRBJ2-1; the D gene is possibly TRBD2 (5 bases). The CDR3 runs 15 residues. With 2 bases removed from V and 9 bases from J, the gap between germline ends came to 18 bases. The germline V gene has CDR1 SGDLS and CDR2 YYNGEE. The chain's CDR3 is CASSVSLAPSGEQFF. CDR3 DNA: TGTGCCAGCAGCGTCAGCCTAGCCCCGTCGGGTGAGCAGTTCTTC.

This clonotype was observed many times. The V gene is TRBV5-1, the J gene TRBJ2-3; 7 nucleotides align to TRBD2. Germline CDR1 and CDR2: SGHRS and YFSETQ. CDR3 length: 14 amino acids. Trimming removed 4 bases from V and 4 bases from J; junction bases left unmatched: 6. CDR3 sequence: CASSDGRLADTQYF. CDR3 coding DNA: TGCGCCAGCAGCGACGGGAGGTTGGCAGATACGCAGTATTTT.

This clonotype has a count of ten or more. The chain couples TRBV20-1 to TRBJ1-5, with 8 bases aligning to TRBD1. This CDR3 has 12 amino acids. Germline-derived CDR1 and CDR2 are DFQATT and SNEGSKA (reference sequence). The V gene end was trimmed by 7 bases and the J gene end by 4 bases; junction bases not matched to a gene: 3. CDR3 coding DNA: TGCAGTGTTCGGACAGGGAATCAGCCCCAGCATTTT. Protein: CSVRTGNQPQHF.

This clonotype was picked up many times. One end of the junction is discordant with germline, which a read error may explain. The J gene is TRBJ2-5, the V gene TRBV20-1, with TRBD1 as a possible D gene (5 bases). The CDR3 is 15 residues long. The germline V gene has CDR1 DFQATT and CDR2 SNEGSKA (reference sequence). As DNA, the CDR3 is TGCAGTGTTAGAGAAGTGGCCAGGGTCCACGAGACCCAGTACTTC. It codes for CSVREVARVHETQYF.

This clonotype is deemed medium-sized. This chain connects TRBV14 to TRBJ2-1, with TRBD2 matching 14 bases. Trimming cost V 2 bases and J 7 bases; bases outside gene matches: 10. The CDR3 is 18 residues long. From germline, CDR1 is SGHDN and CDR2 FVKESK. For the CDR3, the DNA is TGTGCCAGCAGCCAAAGGGGACTAGCGGGAGTAAGGTTTAATGAGCAGTTCTTC. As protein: CASSQRGLAGVRFNEQFF.